Detailed here is one T cell receptor (beta chain). V lost 4 bases to trimming and J lost 9 bases; unmatched junction nucleotides: 14. The CDR3 covers 16 residues. Germline CDR1 reads SGHRS; CDR2 reads YFSETQ. The data originate from a study of blood T cell repertoires in COVID-19. Study as a whole: Sites across the United States, Italy and Spain contributed samples from acute and convalescent COVID-19. Sources were T cells, B-cell-depleted T cells, or PBMCs; the material itself was cDNA or gDNA.

Per the original data handling: By means of reference gene primer amplification, nucleated cell counts were estimated. Sequencing used immunoSEQ multiplex PCR; TCRdb keeps in-frame clones, though not all of them. V and J calls and clone size are given by that table; D and trimming were obtained from the DNA. The table has about 190,000 clones, 80% to 85% seen once. Sequences were obtained from peripheral blood. The receptor's source is a human donor in a cohort sampled during active COVID-19. The chain carries TRBV5-1 and TRBJ2-1; 9 bases align to TRBD2. The CDR3 protein is CASSLGVGGGVSEQFF. The CDR3 nucleotides read TGCGCCAGCAGCCTAGGCGTTGGCGGGGGGGTCTCTGAGCAGTTCTTC.